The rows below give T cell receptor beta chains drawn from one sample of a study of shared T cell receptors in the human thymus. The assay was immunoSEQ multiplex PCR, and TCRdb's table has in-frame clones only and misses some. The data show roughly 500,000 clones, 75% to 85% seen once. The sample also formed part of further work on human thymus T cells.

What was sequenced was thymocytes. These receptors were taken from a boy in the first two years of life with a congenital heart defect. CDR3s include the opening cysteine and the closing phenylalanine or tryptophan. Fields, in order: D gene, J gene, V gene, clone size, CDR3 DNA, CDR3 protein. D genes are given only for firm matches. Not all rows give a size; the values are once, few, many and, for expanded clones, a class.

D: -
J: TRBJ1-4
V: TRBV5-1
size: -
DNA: TGCGCCAGCAGCTTGCCCGGGGTAGAGGCTAATGAAAAACTGTTTTTT
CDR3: CASSLPGVEANEKLFF

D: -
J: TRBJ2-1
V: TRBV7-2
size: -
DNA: TGTGCCAGCAGCTTAATGGGGACAAGCTACAATGAGCAGTTCTTC
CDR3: CASSLMGTSYNEQFF

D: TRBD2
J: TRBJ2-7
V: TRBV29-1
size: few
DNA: TGCAGCGTTGGATTAGCGGGATCTTCCTACGAGCAGTACTTC
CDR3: CSVGLAGSSYEQYF

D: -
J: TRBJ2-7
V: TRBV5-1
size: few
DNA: TGCGCCAGCAGCTTGGGGGAGGAGCGCCGGCCGTACGAGCAGTACTTC
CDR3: CASSLGEERRPYEQYF

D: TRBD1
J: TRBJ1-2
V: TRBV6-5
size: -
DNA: TGTGCCAGCAGTTACTCGGGCAGGGGGAACTATGGCTACACCTTC
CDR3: CASSYSGRGNYGYTF

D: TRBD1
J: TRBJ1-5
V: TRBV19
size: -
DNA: TGTGCCAGTAGTATAGGGGGGACAGGGGTCCTTGGCAATCAGCCCCAGCATTTT
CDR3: CASSIGGTGVLGNQPQHF

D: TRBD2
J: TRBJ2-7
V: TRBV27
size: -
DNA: TGTGCCAGCAGTCCAACGCTTCTAGCGGGGGTTAGCTCCTACGAGCAGTACTTC
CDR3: CASSPTLLAGVSSYEQYF

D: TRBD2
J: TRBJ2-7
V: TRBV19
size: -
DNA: TGTGCCAGTAGTATAGCGGGGGGGGACTACGAGCAGTACTTC
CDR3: CASSIAGGDYEQYF

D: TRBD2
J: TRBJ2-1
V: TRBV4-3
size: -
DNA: TGCGCCAGCAGCCCGACTCCGGGACTAGCGGGAGACCTGGGTTACAATGAGCAGTTCTTC
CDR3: CASSPTPGLAGDLGYNEQFF

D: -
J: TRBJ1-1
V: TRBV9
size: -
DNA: TGTGCCAGCAGCCAGGCCAAGGAGAACACTGAAGCTTTCTTT
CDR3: CASSQAKENTEAFF